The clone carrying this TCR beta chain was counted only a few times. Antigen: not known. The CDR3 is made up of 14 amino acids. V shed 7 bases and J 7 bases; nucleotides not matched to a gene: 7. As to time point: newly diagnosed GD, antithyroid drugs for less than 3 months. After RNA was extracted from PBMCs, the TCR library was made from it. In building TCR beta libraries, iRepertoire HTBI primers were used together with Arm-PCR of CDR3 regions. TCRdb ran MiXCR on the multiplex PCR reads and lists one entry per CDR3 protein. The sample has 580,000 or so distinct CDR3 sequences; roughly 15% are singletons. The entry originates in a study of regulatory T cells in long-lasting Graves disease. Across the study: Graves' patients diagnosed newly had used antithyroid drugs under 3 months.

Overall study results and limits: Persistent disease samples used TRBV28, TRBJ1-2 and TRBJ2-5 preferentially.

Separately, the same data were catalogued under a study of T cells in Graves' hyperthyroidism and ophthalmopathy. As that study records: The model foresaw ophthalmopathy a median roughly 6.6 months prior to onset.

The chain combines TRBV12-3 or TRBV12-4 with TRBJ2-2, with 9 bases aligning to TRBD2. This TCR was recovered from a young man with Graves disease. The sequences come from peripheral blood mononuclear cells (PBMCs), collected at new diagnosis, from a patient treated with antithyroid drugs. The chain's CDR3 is CASTAGGWNGELFF. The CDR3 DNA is TGTGCCAGCACCGCGGGGGGGTGGAACGGGGAGCTGTTTTTT.